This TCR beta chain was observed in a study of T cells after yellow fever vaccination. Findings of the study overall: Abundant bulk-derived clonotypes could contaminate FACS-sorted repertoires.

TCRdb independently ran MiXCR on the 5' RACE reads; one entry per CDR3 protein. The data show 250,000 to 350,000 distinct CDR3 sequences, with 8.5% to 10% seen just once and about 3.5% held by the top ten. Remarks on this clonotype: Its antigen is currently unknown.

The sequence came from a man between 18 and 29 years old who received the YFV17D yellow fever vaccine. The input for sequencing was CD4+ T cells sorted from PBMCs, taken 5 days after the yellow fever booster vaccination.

The CDR3 is CASTRLVSGNTIYF. In DNA, the CDR3 is TGTGCCAGCACTCGGCTCGTCTCTGGAAACACCATATATTTT. This rearrangement joins TRBV6-2 or TRBV6-3 to TRBJ1-3; D unresolved. Germline V gene sequence: CDR1 MNHEY, CDR2 SVGEGT. The CDR3 has 14 amino acids. V lost 7 bases to trimming and J lost 0 bases, with 10 bases between them.